This TCR beta chain was documented in a study of blood T cells in healthy people across ages. About the study: About one barcoded TCR beta cDNA was captured per two T cells. Study-wide findings and caveats: It was found that TCR beta diversity correlated strongly with the percentage of naive T cells.

With a J-beta primer mix and a sample-barcoded 5' primer, a second PCR ran 7 to 11 cycles. Every cDNA molecule carried a tag from a template-switch adaptor bearing 12 random nucleotides. From each sample, at least 2.5 million paired-end reads containing CDR3 were obtained. TCRdb re-called the 5' RACE reads through MiXCR, storing one row per CDR3 protein. The table includes 650,000 to 900,000 distinct CDR3 sequences, approximately 59% detected once. The CDR3 runs 14 residues. The germline gives CDR1 MNHEY, CDR2 SVGAGI. A remark on this clonotype: Its specificity is unknown.

V usage is TRBV6-5 and J usage is TRBJ2-5; D gene uncertain. The end of the DNA is better explained by TRBJ2-7, so the J call may be wrong. The sequence came from a man aged 25 to 40 in good health. Source material: blood. This CDR3 reads CASSTGPRNPEQYF. DNA for the CDR3: TGTGCCAGCAGCACCGGGCCTAGGAACCCCGAGCAGTACTTC.